Below, 11 T cell receptor beta chains from the same sample are listed, as sequenced in a study of blood T cell repertoires in COVID-19. Sequenced by immunoSEQ multiplex PCR; TCRdb stores in-frame clones only, minus some. The table shows over 350,000 clones, with around 87% occurring only once. Specimen: PBMCs or T cells enriched from blood (not recorded which). Every receptor here comes from a woman in her fifties or sixties who had recovered from COVID-19.

The chain is built from TRBV9 and TRBJ2-2; the D is unclear. CDR1 and CDR2 (germline): SGDLS, YYNGEE. The length of the CDR3 is 13 residues. Trimming cost V 3 bases and J 5 bases, with 8 bases left between them. The CDR3 reads CASSASPTGELFF. In nucleotides, the CDR3 is TGTGCCAGCAGCGCTAGTCCTACCGGGGAGCTGTTTTTT.

The chain has TRBV2 and TRBJ1-2; TRBD1 matches at 9 bases. The germline gives CDR1 SNHLY, CDR2 FYNNEI. The CDR3 covers 17 residues. J lost 4 bases, V lost 7 bases, and 16 bases had no gene match. CDR3: CASIRDRAPLPSYGYTF. Written as DNA, the CDR3 is TGTGCCAGCATTCGGGACAGGGCCCCCTTACCATCCTATGGCTACACCTTC.

The chain is built from TRBV2 and TRBJ2-3, with a tentative D call TRBD2 (6 bases). V was shortened by 4 bases and J by 6 bases, with 14 bases between the two germline ends. This CDR3 contains 14 residues. Germline CDR1 SNHLY, CDR2 FYNNEI. CDR3 bases: TGTGCCAGCAGTGGGGCCGCGGGGAGGGATACGCAGTATTTT. Protein sequence: CASSGAAGRDTQYF.

The V and J genes are TRBV30 and TRBJ2-1, with no clear D. CDR3 size: 11 residues. Germline-derived CDR1 and CDR2 are GTSNPN and SVGIG (reference sequence). The ends were cut back, 2 bases at V and 7 bases at J, with 6 bases in the middle. For the CDR3, the DNA is TGTGCCTGGAGTCTATTTAATGAGCAGTTCTTC. Translation: CAWSLFNEQFF. Filled out from reference TRBV30 and TRBJ2-1, the complete variable domain reads SQTIHQWPATLVQPVGSPLSLECTVEGTSNPNLYWYRQAAGRGLQLLFYSVGIGQISSEVPQNLSASRPQDRQFILSSKKLLLSDSGFYLCAWSLFNEQFFGPGTRLTVL.

A remark on this clone: Other DNA sequences in this specimen translate into the identical CDR3. The J gene is TRBJ1-1, the V gene TRBV28, with D possibly being TRBD1 (5 bases). V lost 6 bases and J 4 bases, leaving 12 bases between the germline ends. This CDR3 spans 13 amino acids. Germline CDR1 reads MDHEN; CDR2 reads SYDVKM. CDR3 loop: CASSPAGGTEAFF. The CDR3 bases are TGTGCCAGCAGCCCGGCGGGGGGCACTGAAGCTTTCTTT.

The chain employs TRBV4-2 and TRBJ1-2; TRBD1 aligns across 7 bases. Germline lookup yields CDR1 LGHNA and CDR2 YNFKEQ. The J segment lost 8 bases and the V segment lost 4 bases, leaving 10 bases of the junction unmatched. This CDR3 has 14 residues. CDR3 amino acids: CASSRSSDRDGYTF. As DNA, the CDR3 is TGTGCCAGCAGCCGATCTTCCGACAGGGACGGCTACACCTTC.

Here the CDR3 DNA reads TGCGCCAGCAGCTTCCGGGACAGGGGCACCGAGCAGTACTTC. This gives the protein CASSFRDRGTEQYF. J is TRBJ2-7 and V is TRBV5-1, with TRBD1 identical over 10 bases. Germline V CDR1 and CDR2: SGHRS, YFSETQ. J lost 6 bases, V lost 2 bases, and 5 bases had no gene match. The CDR3 covers 14 residues.

V usage is TRBV2 and J usage is TRBJ2-5; 7 bases line up with TRBD2. Germline CDR1 is SNHLY and CDR2 is FYNNEI. The CDR3 runs 12 residues. The V gene end was trimmed by 8 bases and the J gene end by 1 base; junction bases not matched to a gene: 1. The CDR3 DNA is TGTGCCAGCCGGGGGGTCCAAGAGACCCAGTACTTC. Its protein product is CASRGVQETQYF.

This clone has more than one count but fewer than ten. This chain joins TRBV2 and TRBJ1-2; 7 bases map to TRBD1. The V and J ends lost 7 bases and 4 bases, in that order; junction bases with no gene match: 6. The CDR3 has 13 residues. Germline CDR1 and CDR2: SNHLY and FYNNEI. CDR3 nucleotides: TGTGCCAGCAAGCAAGGGGGCCCCTATGGCTACACCTTC. Residues: CASKQGGPYGYTF.

V usage is TRBV5-4 and J usage is TRBJ2-7, with 7 bases fitting TRBD2. V gave up 9 bases and J gave up 0 bases; unmatched junction bases: 9. This CDR3 region has 14 residues. Germline assignment: CDR1 SGHNT and CDR2 YYREEE (reference sequence). The CDR3 sequence: CAMHPGGSSYEQYF. The CDR3 DNA follows: TGTGCCATGCACCCGGGGGGTTCCTCCTACGAGCAGTACTTC.

This sequence joins TRBV7-2 and TRBJ2-1; 13 positions agree with TRBD2. J was trimmed by 6 bases and V by 5 bases; bases with no gene match: 4. Germline CDR1 SGHTA, CDR2 FQGNSA. This CDR3 comprises 15 residues. DNA for the CDR3: TGTGCCAGCAGCCCCGGGACTAGCGGGGTCAATGAGCAGTTCTTC. Protein sequence: CASSPGTSGVNEQFF.